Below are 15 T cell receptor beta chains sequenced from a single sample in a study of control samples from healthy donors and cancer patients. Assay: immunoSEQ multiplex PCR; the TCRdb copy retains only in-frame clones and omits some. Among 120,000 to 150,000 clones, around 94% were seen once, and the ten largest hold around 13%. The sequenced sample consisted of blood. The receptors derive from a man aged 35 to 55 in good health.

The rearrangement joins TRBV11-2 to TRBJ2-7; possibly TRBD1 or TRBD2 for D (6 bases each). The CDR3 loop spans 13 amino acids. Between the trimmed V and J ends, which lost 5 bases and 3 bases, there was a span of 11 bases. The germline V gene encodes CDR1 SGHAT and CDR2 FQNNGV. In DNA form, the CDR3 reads TGTGCCAGCAGCCCCGGGGGCATCTACGAGCAGTACTTC. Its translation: CASSPGGIYEQYF.

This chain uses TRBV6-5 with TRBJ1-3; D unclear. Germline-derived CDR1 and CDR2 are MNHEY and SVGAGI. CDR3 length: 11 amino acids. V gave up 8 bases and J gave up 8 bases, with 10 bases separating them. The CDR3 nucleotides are TGTGCCAGCGTGGCGAGGGACACCATATATTTT. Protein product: CASVARDTIYF.

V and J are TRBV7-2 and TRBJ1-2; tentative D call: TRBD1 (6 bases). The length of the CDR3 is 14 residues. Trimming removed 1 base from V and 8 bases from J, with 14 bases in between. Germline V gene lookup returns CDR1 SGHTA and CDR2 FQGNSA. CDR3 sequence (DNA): TGTGCCAGCAGCTTAGACAGGGCTGCTGACGGCTACACCTTC. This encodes CASSLDRAADGYTF.

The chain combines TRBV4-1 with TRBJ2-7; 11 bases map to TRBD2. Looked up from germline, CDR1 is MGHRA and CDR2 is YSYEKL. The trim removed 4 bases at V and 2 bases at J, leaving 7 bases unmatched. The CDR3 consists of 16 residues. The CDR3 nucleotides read TGCGCCAGCAGCCTCTACGGGACTAGCGGTACCTACGAGCAGTACTTC. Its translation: CASSLYGTSGTYEQYF.

This chain's CDR3 is CASSTGQGLFETQYF. CDR3 sequence (DNA): TGTGCCAGCAGTACCGGACAGGGGCTCTTCGAGACCCAGTACTTC. The chain couples TRBV6-6 to TRBJ2-5; 9 bases are a match to TRBD1. The V gene end was trimmed by 5 bases and the J gene end by 5 bases; junction bases not matched to a gene: 9. Germline CDR1 is MNHNY and CDR2 is SVGAGI (reference sequence). The CDR3 has 15 residues.

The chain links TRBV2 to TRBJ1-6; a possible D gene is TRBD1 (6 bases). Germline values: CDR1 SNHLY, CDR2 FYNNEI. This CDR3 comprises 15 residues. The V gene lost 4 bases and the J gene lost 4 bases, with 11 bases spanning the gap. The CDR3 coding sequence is TGTGCCAGCAGTGGCAGGGGCGATTATAATTCACCCCTCCACTTT. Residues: CASSGRGDYNSPLHF.

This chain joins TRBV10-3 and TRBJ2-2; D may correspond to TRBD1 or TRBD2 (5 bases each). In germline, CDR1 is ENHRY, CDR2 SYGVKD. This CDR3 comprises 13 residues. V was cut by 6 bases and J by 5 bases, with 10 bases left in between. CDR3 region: CAIRGPSTGELFF. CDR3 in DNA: TGTGCCATCAGGGGACCCTCTACCGGGGAGCTGTTTTTT.

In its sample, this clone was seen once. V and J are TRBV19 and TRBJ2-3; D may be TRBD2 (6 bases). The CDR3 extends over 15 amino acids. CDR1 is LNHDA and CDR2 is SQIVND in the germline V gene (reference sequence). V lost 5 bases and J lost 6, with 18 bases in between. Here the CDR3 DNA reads TGTGCCAGTAGTCCCCCGGAGGGGTTGGGGGATACGCAGTATTTT. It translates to CASSPPEGLGDTQYF.

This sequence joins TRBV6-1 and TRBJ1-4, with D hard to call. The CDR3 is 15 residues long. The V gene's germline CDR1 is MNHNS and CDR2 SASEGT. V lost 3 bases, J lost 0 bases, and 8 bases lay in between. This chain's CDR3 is CASSETPATNEKLFF. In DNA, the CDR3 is TGTGCCAGCAGTGAGACCCCTGCAACTAATGAAAAACTGTTTTTT.

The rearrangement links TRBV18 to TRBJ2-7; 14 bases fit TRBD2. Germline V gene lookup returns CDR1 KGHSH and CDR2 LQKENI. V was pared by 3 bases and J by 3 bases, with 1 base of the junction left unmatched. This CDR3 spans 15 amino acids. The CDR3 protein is CASSPGLAGVYEQYF. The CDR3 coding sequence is TGTGCCAGCTCACCGGGACTAGCGGGAGTCTACGAGCAGTACTTC.

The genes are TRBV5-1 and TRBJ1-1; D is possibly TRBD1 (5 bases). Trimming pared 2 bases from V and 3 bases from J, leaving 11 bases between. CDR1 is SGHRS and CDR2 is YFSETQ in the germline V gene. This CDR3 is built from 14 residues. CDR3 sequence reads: CASSFTQGYTEAFF. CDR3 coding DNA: TGCGCCAGCAGCTTCACTCAGGGTTACACTGAAGCTTTCTTT.

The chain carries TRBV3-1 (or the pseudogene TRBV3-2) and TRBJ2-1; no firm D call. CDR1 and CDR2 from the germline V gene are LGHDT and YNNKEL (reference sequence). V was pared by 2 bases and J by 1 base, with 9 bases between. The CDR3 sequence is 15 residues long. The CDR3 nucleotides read TGTGCCAGCAGCCAATCCCTGGGGTCCTACAATGAGCAGTTCTTC. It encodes CASSQSLGSYNEQFF.

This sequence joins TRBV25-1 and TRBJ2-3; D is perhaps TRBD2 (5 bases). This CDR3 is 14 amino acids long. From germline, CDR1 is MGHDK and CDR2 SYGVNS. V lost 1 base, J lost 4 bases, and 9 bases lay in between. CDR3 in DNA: TGTGCCAGCAGTGAATCGAGAGGGCCAGATACGCAGTATTTT. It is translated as CASSESRGPDTQYF. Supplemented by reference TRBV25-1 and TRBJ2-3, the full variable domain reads EADIYQTPRYLVIGTGKKITLECSQTMGHDKMYWYQQDPGMELHLIHYSYGVNSTEKGDLSSESTVSRIRTEHFPLTLESARPSHTSQYLCASSESRGPDTQYFGPGTRLTVL.

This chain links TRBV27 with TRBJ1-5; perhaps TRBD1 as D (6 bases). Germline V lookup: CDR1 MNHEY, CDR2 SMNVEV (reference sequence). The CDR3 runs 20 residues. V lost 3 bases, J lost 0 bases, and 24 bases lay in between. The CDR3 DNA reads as TGTGCCAGCAGTTTCCCCCACTCCTTCCGGGACATCCATAGCAATCAGCCCCAGCATTTT. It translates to CASSFPHSFRDIHSNQPQHF.

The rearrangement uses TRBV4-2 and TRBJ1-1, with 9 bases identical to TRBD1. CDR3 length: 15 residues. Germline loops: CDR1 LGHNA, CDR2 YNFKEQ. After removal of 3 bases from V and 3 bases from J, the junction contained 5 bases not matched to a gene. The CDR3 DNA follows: TGTGCCAGCAGCCATCTACAGGGGGCGGACACTGAAGCTTTCTTT. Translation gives CASSHLQGADTEAFF.